Listed here are 17 T cell receptor beta chains from one sample, sequenced in a study of T-cell reconstitution after alpha-beta-depleted transplantation in children. Unique molecular identifiers were incorporated during preparation of the TCRbeta library. Via MiXCR, TCRdb re-called the PCR reads, giving one row per CDR3 protein. The sample lists about 260,000 distinct CDR3 sequences; roughly 8.2% were seen once. The source material was PBMCs, mostly from graft donor cells, sampled 180 days after TCRalphabeta/CD19-depleted stem cell transplant. The receptors were sampled from a male patient under 18 who had a stem cell transplant for acute lymphoblastic leukemia, so the T cells may come from the graft donor.

Comments on this clonotype: A single base separates this from a much larger clone, so it may be a read error. CDR3 region: CASMGQDQTQHF. CDR3 nucleotides: TGTGCCAGCATGGGCCAGGATCAGACCCAGCATTTT. J is TRBJ1-5 and V is TRBV28, with no clear D. The CDR3 consists of 12 residues. Looked up from germline, CDR1 is MDHEN and CDR2 is SYDVKM. Supplemented by reference TRBV28 and TRBJ1-5, the full variable domain reads DVKVTQSSRYLVKRTGEKVFLECVQDMDHENMFWYRQDPGLGLRLIYFSYDVKMKEKGDIPEGYSVSREKKERFSLILESASTNQTSMYLCASMGQDQTQHFGDGTRLSIL.

This clonotype was observed at least ten times. The gene calls are TRBV20-1 and TRBJ2-7; 7 bases agree with TRBD1. The CDR3 runs to 13 residues. Trimming removed 8 bases from V and 2 bases from J; junction bases left unmatched: 9. CDR1 and CDR2 (germline): DFQATT, SNEGSKA (reference sequence). The CDR3: CSTPGTAAYEQYF. In nucleotides, the CDR3 is TGCAGTACCCCCGGGACAGCGGCCTACGAGCAGTACTTC.

This clonotype was seen at least ten times. The chain carries TRBV5-1 and TRBJ2-7; TRBD2 agrees at 9 bases. The germline V gene has CDR1 SGHRS and CDR2 YFSETQ. V lost 0 bases, J lost 2 bases, and 6 bases stayed unmatched. This CDR3 contains 16 residues. Written as DNA, the CDR3 is TGCGCCAGCAGCTTGGTTAGCGGGAGCTGGACCTACGAGCAGTACTTC. Protein sequence: CASSLVSGSWTYEQYF.

This clonotype was observed at least ten times. The chain joins TRBV11-3 to TRBJ1-5, with a tentative D call TRBD1 (6 bases). V lost 10 bases and J lost 0, with 19 bases in between. The CDR3 loop spans 16 amino acids. The germline gives CDR1 SGHNT, CDR2 YENEEA. The CDR3 is CATLGGGVYSNQPQHF. CDR3 nucleotides: TGTGCCACCCTAGGGGGAGGGGTCTATAGCAATCAGCCCCAGCATTTT.

This clonotype was detected ten times or more. The chain recombines TRBV5-5 with TRBJ2-4, with 7 bases aligning to TRBD1. V was clipped by 6 bases and J by 6 bases; unmatched bases: 9. The CDR3 sequence is 14 residues long. CDR1 is SGHKS, CDR2 YYEKEE, per germline (reference sequence). CDR3 nucleotide sequence: TGTGCCAGCACCCGGTCAGCAGGGGGAAACATTCAGTACTTC. As protein: CASTRSAGGNIQYF.

This chain joins TRBV12-3 or TRBV12-4 and TRBJ2-2; D remains ambiguous. The V end was cut by 7 bases, the J end by 4 bases, with 16 bases between. This CDR3 is 15 amino acids long. CDR3 in DNA: TGTGCCAGCACCTCTTTAAGAATTCGCACCGGGGAGCTGTTTTTT. This translates into CASTSLRIRTGELFF.

This clonotype was observed many times. A read error may explain this, as a much larger clone is one base away. This chain uses TRBV7-6 with TRBJ2-7; D might be TRBD1 or TRBD2, each matching 5 bases. V lost 5 bases to trimming and J lost 0 bases, with 11 bases between them. Per germline, CDR1 SGHVS and CDR2 FNYEAQ. The CDR3 is 14 residues long. In DNA form, the CDR3 reads TGTGCCAGCAGCGATCCGGGACCCTCCTACGAGCAGTACTTC. Its translation: CASSDPGPSYEQYF.

This clonotype was recorded many times. V gene TRBV20-1 combines with J gene TRBJ2-5; a possible D gene is TRBD2 (5 bases). From germline, CDR1 is DFQATT and CDR2 SNEGSKA (reference sequence). This CDR3 comprises 14 residues. V was cut by 1 base and J by 4 bases, with 13 bases left in between. The CDR3 nucleotides read TGCAGTGCTAGAGGAGGAGGAGGTCCAGAGACCCAGTACTTC. This sequence encodes CSARGGGGPETQYF.

With respect to this clonotype: This may come from a read error, since a much larger clone is one base off. The chain combines TRBV30 with TRBJ1-1; D is unclear. The CDR3 loop spans 12 amino acids. Per germline, CDR1 GTSNPN and CDR2 SVGIG (reference sequence). Trimming took 4 bases from V and 0 from J, leaving 6 bases between them. The CDR3 protein is CAWKRVNTEAFF. Written as DNA, the CDR3 is TGTGCCTGGAAACGGGTGAACACTGAAGCTTTCTTT.

This clonotype was counted at least ten times. This chain uses TRBV12-5 with TRBJ2-3; 7 bases align to TRBD1. The CDR3 extends over 16 amino acids. Trimming took 0 bases from V and 2 from J; bases not matched to a gene: 5. Germline V gene data show CDR1 as LGHNT and CDR2 as FRNRAP. CDR3 in amino acids: CASGLVRGQSTDTQYF. CDR3 nucleotides: TGTGCTAGTGGTTTGGTACGGGGACAGTCCACAGATACGCAGTATTTT. Looking up the rest from reference TRBV12-5 and TRBJ2-3 gives the full variable domain: DARVTQTPRHKVTEMGQEVTMRCQPILGHNTVFWYRQTMMQGLELLAYFRNRAPLDDSGMPKDRFSAEMPDATLATLKIQPSEPRDSAVYFCASGLVRGQSTDTQYFGPGTRLTVL.

Ten or more counts support this clonotype. This chain joins TRBV5-1 and TRBJ2-1, with 8 bases identical to TRBD1. The CDR3 length is 16 residues. Germline CDR1 SGHRS, CDR2 YFSETQ. Trimming took 5 bases from V and 10 from J; bases not matched to a gene: 17. This chain's CDR3 is CASSFPRDRSIFEQFF. CDR3 DNA sequence: TGCGCCAGCAGTTTCCCCCGGGACAGGTCTATATTCGAGCAGTTCTTC. Full variable domain (missing parts from reference TRBV5-1 and TRBJ2-1): KAGVTQTPRYLIKTRGQQVTLSCSPISGHRSVSWYQQTPGQGLQFLFEYFSETQRNKGNFPGRFSGRQFSNSRSEMNVSTLELGDSALYLCASSFPRDRSIFEQFFGPGTRLTVL.

This clonotype was picked up many times. The chain employs TRBV2 and TRBJ2-5, with a tentative D call TRBD1 (6 bases). CDR3 length: 14 amino acids. V lost 5 bases and J 1 base, leaving 11 bases between the germline ends. Germline-derived CDR1 and CDR2 are SNHLY and FYNNEI. CDR3 amino acids: CASSQQGLQETQYF. The DNA of the CDR3 is TGTGCCAGCAGTCAACAGGGCCTCCAAGAGACCCAGTACTTC.

This clonotype came up many times. This rearrangement joins TRBV3-1 to TRBJ1-1, with D possibly TRBD1 on 5 matching bases. CDR1 is LGHDT, CDR2 YNNKEL, per germline (reference sequence). The CDR3 extends over 13 amino acids. Trimming shortened V by 1 base and J by 10 bases, and 13 bases separated the two germline ends. The CDR3 region has the DNA TGTGCCAGCAGCCAAGGTACACGTGGGGGAGCTTTCTTT. Its translation: CASSQGTRGGAFF.

This clonotype was seen repeatedly, ten times or more. Here the CDR3 DNA reads TGTGCCAGCAGCCGACAGGGAGCTCCAGCGTACTTC. It codes for CASSRQGAPAYF. V is TRBV7-9 and J is TRBJ2-7; TRBD1 matches 7 bases. Trimming took 5 bases from V and 12 from J; bases not matched to a gene: 10. The CDR3 loop spans 12 amino acids. Germline CDR1 SEHNR, CDR2 FQNEAQ (reference sequence).

The table lists this clonotype with many counts. The rearrangement uses TRBV9 and TRBJ2-3; D perhaps matches TRBD2 (5 bases). The germline gives CDR1 SGDLS, CDR2 YYNGEE. The CDR3 runs to 14 residues. Trimming removed 0 bases at V and 4 bases at J, with 9 bases between. As DNA, the CDR3 is TGTGCCAGCAGCGTAGCTGAGAGGGCAGATACGCAGTATTTT. Its translation is CASSVAERADTQYF. Looking up the rest from reference TRBV9 and TRBJ2-3 gives the full variable domain: DSGVTQTPKHLITATGQRVTLRCSPRSGDLSVYWYQQSLDQGLQFLIQYYNGEERAKGNILERFSAQQFPDLHSELNLSSLELGDSALYFCASSVAERADTQYFGPGTRLTVL.

This clonotype was seen repeatedly, ten times or more. The rearrangement joins TRBV5-1 to TRBJ2-3; 8 bases agree with TRBD1. V lost 0 bases and J lost 4; bases outside the gene matches: 4. In germline, CDR1 is SGHRS, CDR2 YFSETQ. There are 15 residues in the CDR3. For the CDR3, the DNA is TGCGCCAGCAGCTTGGCGGACAGGGCCCCAGATACGCAGTATTTT. Residues: CASSLADRAPDTQYF.

The table lists this clonotype with many counts. The chain has TRBV10-3 and TRBJ2-7; 12 bases are shared with TRBD2. CDR3 length: 17 residues. CDR1 is ENHRY and CDR2 is SYGVKD in the germline V gene. The V segment lost 9 bases and the J segment 1 base; nucleotides outside the gene matches: 13. The CDR3 region has the DNA TGTGCCATAGAACCCGGGACTAGCGGGTGGAGGTCCTACGAGCAGTACTTC. Its protein is CAIEPGTSGWRSYEQYF.